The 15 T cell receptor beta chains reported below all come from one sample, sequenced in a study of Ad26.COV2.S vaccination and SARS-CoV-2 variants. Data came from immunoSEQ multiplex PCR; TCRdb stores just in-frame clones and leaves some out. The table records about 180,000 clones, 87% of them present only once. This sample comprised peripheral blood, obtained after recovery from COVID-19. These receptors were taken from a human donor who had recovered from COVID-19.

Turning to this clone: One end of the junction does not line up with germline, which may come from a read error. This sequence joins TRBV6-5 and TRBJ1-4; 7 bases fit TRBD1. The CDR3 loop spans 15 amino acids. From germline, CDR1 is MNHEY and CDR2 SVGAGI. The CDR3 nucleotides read TGTGCCAGCAGTGACTCAGGGGGTCCAAATGAAAAACTGTTTTTT. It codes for CASSDSGGPNEKLFF.

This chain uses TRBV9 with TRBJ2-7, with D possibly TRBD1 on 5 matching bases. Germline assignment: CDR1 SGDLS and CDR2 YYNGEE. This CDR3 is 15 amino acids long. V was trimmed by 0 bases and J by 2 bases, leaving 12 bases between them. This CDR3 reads CASSVGGRSTYEQYF. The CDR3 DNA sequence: TGTGCCAGCAGCGTAGGGGGCCGAAGCACCTACGAGCAGTACTTC.

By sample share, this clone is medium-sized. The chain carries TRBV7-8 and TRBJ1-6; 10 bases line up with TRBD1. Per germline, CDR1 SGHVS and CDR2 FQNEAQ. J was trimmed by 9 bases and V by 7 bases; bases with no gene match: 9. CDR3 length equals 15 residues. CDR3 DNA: TGTGCCAGCATGTTGACAGGGGGCTTTAGTTCACCCCTCCACTTT. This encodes CASMLTGGFSSPLHF. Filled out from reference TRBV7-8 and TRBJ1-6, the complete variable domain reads GAGVSQSPRYKVAKRGQDVALRCDPISGHVSLFWYQQALGQGPEFLTYFQNEAQLDKSGLPSDRFFAERPEGSVSTLKIQRTQQEDSAVYLCASMLTGGFSSPLHFGNGTRLTVT.

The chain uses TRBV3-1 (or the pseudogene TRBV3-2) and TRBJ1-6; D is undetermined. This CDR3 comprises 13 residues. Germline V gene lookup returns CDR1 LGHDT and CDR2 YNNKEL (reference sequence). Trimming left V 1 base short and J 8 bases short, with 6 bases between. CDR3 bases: TGTGCCAGCAGCCAAGCAAATTATTCACCCCTCCACTTT. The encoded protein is CASSQANYSPLHF.

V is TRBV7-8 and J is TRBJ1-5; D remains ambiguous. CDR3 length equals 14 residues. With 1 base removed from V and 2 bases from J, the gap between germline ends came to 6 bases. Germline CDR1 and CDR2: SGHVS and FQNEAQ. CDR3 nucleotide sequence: TGTGCCAGCAGCTTAGGGGCAGGCAATCAGCCCCAGCATTTT. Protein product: CASSLGAGNQPQHF.

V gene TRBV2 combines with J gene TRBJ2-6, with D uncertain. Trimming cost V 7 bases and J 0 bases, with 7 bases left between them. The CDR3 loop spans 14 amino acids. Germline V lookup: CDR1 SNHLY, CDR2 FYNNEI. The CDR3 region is CASIENSGANVLTF. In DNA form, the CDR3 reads TGTGCCAGCATTGAGAACTCTGGGGCCAACGTCCTGACTTTC. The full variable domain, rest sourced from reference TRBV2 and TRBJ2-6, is EPEVTQTPSHQVTQMGQEVILRCVPISNHLYFYWYRQILGQKVEFLVSFYNNEISEKSEIFDDQFSVERPDGSNFTLKIRSTKLEDSAMYFCASIENSGANVLTFGAGSRLTVL.

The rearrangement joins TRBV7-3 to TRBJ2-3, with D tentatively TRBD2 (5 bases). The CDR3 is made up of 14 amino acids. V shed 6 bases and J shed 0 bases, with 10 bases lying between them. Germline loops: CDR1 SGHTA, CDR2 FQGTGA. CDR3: CASRGGISTDTQYF. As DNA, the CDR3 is TGTGCCAGCAGAGGAGGAATCAGCACAGATACGCAGTATTTT.

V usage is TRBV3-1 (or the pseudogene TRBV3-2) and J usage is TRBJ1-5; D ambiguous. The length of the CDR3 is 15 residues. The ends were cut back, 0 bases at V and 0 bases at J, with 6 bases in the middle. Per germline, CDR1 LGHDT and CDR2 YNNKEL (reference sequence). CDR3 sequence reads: CASSQEGNSNQPQHF. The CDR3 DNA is TGTGCCAGCAGCCAAGAAGGTAATAGCAATCAGCCCCAGCATTTT.

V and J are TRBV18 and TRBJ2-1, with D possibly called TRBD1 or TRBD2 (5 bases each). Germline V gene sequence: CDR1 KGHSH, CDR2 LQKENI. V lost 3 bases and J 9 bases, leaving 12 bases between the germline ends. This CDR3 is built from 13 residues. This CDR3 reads CASSPWDGVEQFF. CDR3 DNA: TGTGCCAGCTCACCCTGGGACGGAGTTGAGCAGTTCTTC.

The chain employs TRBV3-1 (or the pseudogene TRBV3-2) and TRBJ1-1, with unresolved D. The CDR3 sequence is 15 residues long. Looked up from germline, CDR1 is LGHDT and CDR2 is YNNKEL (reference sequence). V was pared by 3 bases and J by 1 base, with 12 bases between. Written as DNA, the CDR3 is TGTGCCAGCAGCCAGGGTTTGTGGGGGAACACTGAAGCTTTCTTT. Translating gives CASSQGLWGNTEAFF.

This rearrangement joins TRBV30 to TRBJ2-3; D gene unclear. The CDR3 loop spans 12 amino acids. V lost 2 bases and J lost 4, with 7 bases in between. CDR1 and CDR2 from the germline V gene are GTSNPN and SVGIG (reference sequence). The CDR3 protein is CAWSSVADTQYF. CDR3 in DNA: TGTGCCTGGAGTTCAGTCGCAGATACGCAGTATTTT. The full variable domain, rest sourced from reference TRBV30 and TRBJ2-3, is SQTIHQWPATLVQPVGSPLSLECTVEGTSNPNLYWYRQAAGRGLQLLFYSVGIGQISSEVPQNLSASRPQDRQFILSSKKLLLSDSGFYLCAWSSVADTQYFGPGTRLTVL.

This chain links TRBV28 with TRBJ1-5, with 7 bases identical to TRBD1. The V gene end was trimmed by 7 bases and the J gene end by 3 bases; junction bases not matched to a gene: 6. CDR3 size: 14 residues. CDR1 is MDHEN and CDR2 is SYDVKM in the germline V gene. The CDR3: CASIKDRVNQPQHF. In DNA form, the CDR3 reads TGTGCCAGCATTAAAGACAGGGTCAATCAGCCCCAGCATTTT.

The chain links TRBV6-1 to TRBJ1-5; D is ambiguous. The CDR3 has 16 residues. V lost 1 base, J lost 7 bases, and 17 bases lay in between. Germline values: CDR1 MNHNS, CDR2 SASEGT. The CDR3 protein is CASSEGVGRIVQPQHF. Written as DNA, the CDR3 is TGTGCCAGCAGTGAAGGGGTGGGGAGGATCGTCCAGCCCCAGCATTTT.

CDR3 in amino acids: CAISGTGMNTEAFF. CDR3 DNA sequence: TGTGCCATCAGTGGGACAGGGATGAACACTGAAGCTTTCTTT. The V gene is TRBV10-3, the J gene TRBJ1-1; 8 bases are a match to TRBD1. Germline V gene sequence: CDR1 ENHRY, CDR2 SYGVKD. The CDR3 has 14 amino acids. Germline trimming cut 4 bases from V and 0 bases from J; bases unmatched to any gene: 1.

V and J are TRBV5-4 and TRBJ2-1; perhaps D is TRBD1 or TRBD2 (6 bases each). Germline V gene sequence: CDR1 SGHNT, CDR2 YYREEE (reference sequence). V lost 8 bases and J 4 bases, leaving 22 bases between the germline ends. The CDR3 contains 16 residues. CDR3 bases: TGTGCCAGTCAGGGGCGGGTGCGGGGCCGATACAATGAGCAGTTCTTC. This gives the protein CASQGRVRGRYNEQFF.